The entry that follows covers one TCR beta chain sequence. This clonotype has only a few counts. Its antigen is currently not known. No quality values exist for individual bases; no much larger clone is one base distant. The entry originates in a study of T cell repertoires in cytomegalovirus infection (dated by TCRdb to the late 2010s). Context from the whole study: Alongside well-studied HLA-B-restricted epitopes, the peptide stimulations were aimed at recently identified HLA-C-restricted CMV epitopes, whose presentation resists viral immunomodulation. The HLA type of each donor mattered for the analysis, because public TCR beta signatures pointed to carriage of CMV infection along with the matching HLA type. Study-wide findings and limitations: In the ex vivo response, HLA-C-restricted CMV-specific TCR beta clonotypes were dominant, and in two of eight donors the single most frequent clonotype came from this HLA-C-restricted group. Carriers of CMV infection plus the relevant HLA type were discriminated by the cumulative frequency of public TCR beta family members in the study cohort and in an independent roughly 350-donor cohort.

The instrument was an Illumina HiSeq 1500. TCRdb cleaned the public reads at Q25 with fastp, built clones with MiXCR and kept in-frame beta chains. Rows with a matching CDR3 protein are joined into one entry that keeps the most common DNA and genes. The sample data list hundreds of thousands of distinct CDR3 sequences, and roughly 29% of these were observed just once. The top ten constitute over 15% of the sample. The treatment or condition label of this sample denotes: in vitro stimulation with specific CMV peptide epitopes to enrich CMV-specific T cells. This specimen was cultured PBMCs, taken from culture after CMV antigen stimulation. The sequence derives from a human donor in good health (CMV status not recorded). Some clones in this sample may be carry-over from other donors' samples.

The DNA is TGTGCCAGCAGTGGGGCTTCCTATAATTCACCCCTCCACTTT. This sequence encodes CASSGASYNSPLHF. The chain couples TRBV25-1 to TRBJ1-6; there is no confident call for the D gene. For CDR1 and CDR2, the germline V gene lists MGHDK and SYGVNS. Reading from cysteine to phenylalanine, the CDR3 counts 14 amino acids. Only CDR3 DNA is held: 42 bases, read in frame from base 1. The V end loses 4 bases and the J end loses 1 base, and a stretch of 5 bases separates them.